This entry concerns a single TCR beta chain. Its antigen is currently unknown. This table comes from immunoSEQ multiplex PCR, and its TCRdb copy is limited to in-frame clones, with some not included. Of about 59,000 clones listed, about four fifths are singletons. The data belong to a study of T cells in tumors after PD-1 blockade. Study at large: On average, peripheral blood gave 100,000 to 140,000 TCR templates and 33,000 or so unique clonotypes. Findings and limits, study-wide: About 41% of tumor TCR clonotypes were also found in blood.

Trimming took off 1 base at V and 6 bases at J, with 18 bases between the two ends. The CDR3 spans 16 residues. The germline V gene encodes CDR1 MNHNS and CDR2 SASEGT. The TCR originated in a human donor with basal cell carcinoma. This sequence joins TRBV6-1 and TRBJ1-2; tentatively, D is TRBD1 (6 bases). The sequences come from PBMCs, collected before anti-PD-1 treatment. The CDR3 nucleotides read TGTGCCAGCAGTGAAGGATGGGGGCAGCTTCGAAATGGCTACACCTTC. It yields the protein CASSEGWGQLRNGYTF.